The source of this T cell receptor beta chain is a study of blood T cells in healthy people across ages. Regarding the study as a whole: Higher diversity, along with more naive CD4+ cells, distinguished long-lived donors from aged donors.

The CDR3 length is 11 residues. From germline, CDR1 is ENHRY and CDR2 SYGVKD. Trimming pared 10 bases from V and 10 bases from J, leaving 11 bases between. This clonotype was seen a handful of times. Its antigen is not known. For the second PCR, which ran for roughly 6 to 12 cycles, a sample-barcoded 5' primer and a J-beta primer mix were used. One entry per CDR3 protein, called by TCRdb with MiXCR from the 5' RACE reads. Found here are about 970,000 distinct CDR3 sequences, just over 50% of them singletons; the top ten hold about 22%. The chain has TRBV10-3 and TRBJ1-6; possible D gene TRBD1, 5 bases. Material for sequencing was blood. The sequence came from an older woman in good health. CDR3 nucleotides: TGTGCCACAGGGCGTGAGTCACCCCTCCACTTT. Translated, it gives CATGRESPLHF.